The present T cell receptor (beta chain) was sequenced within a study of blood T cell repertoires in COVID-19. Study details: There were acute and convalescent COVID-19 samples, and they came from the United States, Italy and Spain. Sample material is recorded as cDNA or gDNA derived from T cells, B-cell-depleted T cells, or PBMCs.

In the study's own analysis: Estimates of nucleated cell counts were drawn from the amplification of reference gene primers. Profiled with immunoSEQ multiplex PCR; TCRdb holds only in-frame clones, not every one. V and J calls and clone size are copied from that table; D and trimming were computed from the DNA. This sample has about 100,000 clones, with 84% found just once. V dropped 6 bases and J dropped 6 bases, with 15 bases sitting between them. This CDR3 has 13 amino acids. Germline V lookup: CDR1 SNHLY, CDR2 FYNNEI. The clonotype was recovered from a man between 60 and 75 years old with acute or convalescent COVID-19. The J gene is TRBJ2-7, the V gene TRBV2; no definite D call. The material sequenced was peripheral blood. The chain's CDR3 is CASRAPPTGEQYF. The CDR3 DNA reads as TGTGCCAGCAGGGCCCCCCCGACGGGCGAGCAGTACTTC.